This T cell receptor beta chain came from a study of cytomegalovirus exposure and HLA in healthy donors. Whole-study findings and limits: Investigators reported 150 to 200 TCR beta chains as tied to cytomegalovirus.

60 Vbeta and 13 Jbeta primers were used in PCR. Assay: immunoSEQ multiplex PCR; the TCRdb copy retains only in-frame clones and omits some. This table holds 150,000 to 200,000 clones, around 77% found once. This clone turned up a few times. Its specificity is unknown. The CDR3 is 15 amino acids. With V trimmed by 4 bases and J by 3 bases, 8 bases remained unmatched. Germline-derived CDR1 and CDR2 are SGDLS and YYNGEE. The sample was PBMCs. The source is a middle-aged woman in good health and CMV-seronegative. The chain couples TRBV9 to TRBJ2-3; 7 positions agree with TRBD1. In nucleotides, the CDR3 is TGTGCCAGCAGCCTTACAGGGGTCGATACAGATACGCAGTATTTT. Its protein is CASSLTGVDTDTQYF. Looking up the rest from reference TRBV9 and TRBJ2-3 gives the full variable domain: DSGVTQTPKHLITATGQRVTLRCSPRSGDLSVYWYQQSLDQGLQFLIQYYNGEERAKGNILERFSAQQFPDLHSELNLSSLELGDSALYFCASSLTGVDTDTQYFGPGTRLTVL.